This TCR beta chain was observed in a study of cytomegalovirus exposure and HLA in healthy donors. Broader study findings: Sequences of the TCR beta chain were said to predict the HLA-A and HLA-B alleles of most subjects accurately. Most likely, a cluster of highly shared sequence variants arose as a sequencing artifact.

Healthy people donating bone marrow made up the donors. This clone was observed a handful of times. Its specificity is not known. Germline V gene data show CDR1 as SGHRS and CDR2 as YFSETQ. The V end was cut by 0 bases, the J end by 5 bases, with 12 bases between. The CDR3 runs to 15 residues. In the PCR, 60 Vbeta and 13 Jbeta primers were used. The protocol was immunoSEQ multiplex PCR, while the TCRdb copy is restricted to in-frame clones and leaves out a portion. This table has more than 110,000 clones, under 80% appearing once. The sample taken for sequencing was PBMCs. This clonotype was sampled from a woman in her forties or fifties in good health and CMV-seropositive. V is TRBV5-1 and J is TRBJ2-1; D is possibly TRBD2 (6 bases). CDR3 protein: CASSLEGAGHNEQFF. DNA of the CDR3: TGCGCCAGCAGCTTGGAGGGAGCGGGCCACAATGAGCAGTTCTTC. Variable domain in full (rest from reference TRBV5-1 and TRBJ2-1): KAGVTQTPRYLIKTRGQQVTLSCSPISGHRSVSWYQQTPGQGLQFLFEYFSETQRNKGNFPGRFSGRQFSNSRSEMNVSTLELGDSALYLCASSLEGAGHNEQFFGPGTRLTVL.